These 26 T cell receptor beta chains were sequenced from one sample in a study of shared clonotypes between healthy human individuals. Sequencing was performed with immunoSEQ multiplex PCR; in TCRdb, only in-frame clones are kept and a portion is missing. The sample lists some 470,000 clones; approximately 80% were seen once. Sample: PBMCs. All receptors come from a woman in her forties in good health. Some clones in this sample may be carry-over from other donors' samples.

V is TRBV5-8 and J is TRBJ1-4; unclear D gene. The CDR3 runs to 12 residues. Trimming pared 4 bases from V and 8 bases from J, leaving 9 bases between. Per germline, CDR1 SGHTS and CDR2 YDEGEE. DNA of the CDR3: TGTGCCAGCAGCAGACGGGAAGAAAAACTGTTTTTT. It codes for CASSRREEKLFF.

This sequence joins TRBV13 and TRBJ2-7; D perhaps matches TRBD2 (5 bases). Germline CDR1 PRHDT, CDR2 FYEKMQ (reference sequence). Trimming cost V 0 bases and J 5 bases, with 14 bases left between them. This CDR3 is built from 15 residues. DNA for the CDR3: TGTGCCAGCAGCTTAGGGAGAGCGGAGTGGCACGAGCAGTACTTC. Amino acid sequence: CASSLGRAEWHEQYF.

The CDR3, as DNA: TGTGCCAGCAGCGGGGGGGTTTTGAGCACAGATACGCAGTATTTT. Its protein product is CASSGGVLSTDTQYF. This chain connects TRBV9 to TRBJ2-3, with a tentative D call TRBD2 (6 bases). There are 15 residues in the CDR3. Trimming cost V 3 bases and J 0 bases, with 11 bases left between them. Germline CDR1 and CDR2: SGDLS and YYNGEE.

This chain links TRBV5-1 with TRBJ2-3; D perhaps matches TRBD2 (5 bases). V was cut by 5 bases and J by 4 bases, with 17 bases left in between. The CDR3 is made up of 15 amino acids. The germline V gene has CDR1 SGHRS and CDR2 YFSETQ. CDR3 sequence: CASSLSGNTADTQYF. CDR3 DNA sequence: TGCGCCAGCAGTCTCTCGGGGAATACCGCAGATACGCAGTATTTT.

This clone is a singleton in its sample. The V gene is TRBV7-9, the J gene TRBJ2-1; 8 bases align to TRBD2. This CDR3 is built from 12 residues. V lost 4 bases to trimming and J lost 10 bases; unmatched junction nucleotides: 3. Germline CDR1 reads SEHNR; CDR2 reads FQNEAQ (reference sequence). The CDR3 nucleotides read TGTGCCAGCAGCTCGACTAGCGAGGAGCAGTTCTTC. Translating it yields CASSSTSEEQFF.

The chain employs TRBV30 and TRBJ2-7; D is possibly TRBD2 (7 bases). Trimming took 3 bases from V and 0 from J, leaving 15 bases between them. The CDR3 consists of 15 residues. Per germline, CDR1 GTSNPN and CDR2 SVGIG (reference sequence). This CDR3 reads CAWRRGRGASYEQYF. The DNA for the CDR3 is TGTGCCTGGAGAAGGGGACGGGGGGCCTCCTACGAGCAGTACTTC.

The rearrangement links TRBV10-3 to TRBJ1-2; perhaps TRBD1 as D (6 bases). The V end lost 6 bases, the J end lost 8 bases, and 13 bases lay between the germline ends. CDR3 length: 12 residues. The germline V gene has CDR1 ENHRY and CDR2 SYGVKD. This CDR3 is CAISQGPGGYTF. Written as DNA, the CDR3 is TGTGCCATCAGCCAGGGGCCAGGGGGCTACACCTTC.

The gene calls are TRBV11-1 and TRBJ2-1; D gene uncertain. This CDR3 region has 15 residues. CDR1 SGHAT and CDR2 FQDESV come from the germline V gene (reference sequence). The V end was cut by 1 base, the J end by 2 bases, with 9 bases between. CDR3 sequence reads: CASSLDLTPYNEQFF. As DNA, the CDR3 is TGTGCCAGCAGCTTAGACCTTACTCCCTACAATGAGCAGTTCTTC.

The chain has TRBV5-1 and TRBJ1-4, with D hard to call. Looked up from germline, CDR1 is SGHRS and CDR2 is YFSETQ. V was shortened by 0 bases and J by 4 bases, with 10 bases between the two germline ends. The CDR3 loop spans 15 amino acids. The CDR3 reads CASSLESGSNEKLFF. DNA of the CDR3: TGCGCCAGCAGCTTGGAATCAGGAAGTAATGAAAAACTGTTTTTT.

The genes are TRBV5-1 and TRBJ1-1; D is unresolved. CDR1 and CDR2 from the germline V gene are SGHRS and YFSETQ. The CDR3 loop spans 15 amino acids. V was cut by 0 bases and J by 3 bases, with 12 bases left in between. The CDR3 region is CASSLAMSGDTEAFF. CDR3 DNA sequence: TGCGCCAGCAGCTTGGCCATGAGCGGGGACACTGAAGCTTTCTTT.

This clone came up once. Germline is not matched at one junction end, which may reflect a read error. Distinct nucleotide sequences in the sample also encode this CDR3. The chain recombines TRBV28 with TRBJ1-5; D call uncertain. Germline values: CDR1 MDHEN, CDR2 SYDVKM. The length of the CDR3 is 15 residues. The DNA of the CDR3 is TGTGCCAGCAGTTTAGGCGGCGTGGGGTATCAGCCCCAGCACTTT. Protein sequence: CASSLGGVGYQPQHF.

This clone was counted once. The V gene is TRBV5-1, the J gene TRBJ1-4, with D perhaps TRBD1 (5 bases). V was trimmed by 0 bases and J by 8 bases, leaving 17 bases between them. This CDR3 region has 16 residues. From germline, CDR1 is SGHRS and CDR2 YFSETQ. The CDR3 coding sequence is TGCGCCAGCAGCTTGGGGGGGTCTCACATGGGCGAAAAACTGTTTTTT. Translation gives CASSLGGSHMGEKLFF.

V usage is TRBV5-4 and J usage is TRBJ2-2; 14 positions match TRBD2. The CDR3 length is 16 residues. Trimming took 4 bases from V and 6 from J; bases not matched to a gene: 5. Per germline, CDR1 SGHNT and CDR2 YYREEE (reference sequence). The CDR3 DNA is TGTGCCAGCAGCCCGGGACTAGCGGGAGTTTCCGGGGAGCTGTTTTTT. It specifies CASSPGLAGVSGELFF.

The rearrangement uses TRBV6-5 and TRBJ2-1, with 9 bases identical to TRBD2. Germline-derived CDR1 and CDR2 are MNHEY and SVGAGI. CDR3 length: 14 amino acids. After removal of 7 bases from V and 4 bases from J, the junction contained 5 bases not matched to a gene. CDR3 DNA: TGTGCCAGCACACCAGCGGGAGGTTACAATGAGCAGTTCTTC. It codes for CASTPAGGYNEQFF.

Only a few counts were recorded for this clone. The chain couples TRBV7-9 to TRBJ2-7, with TRBD1 matching 9 bases. The CDR3 runs to 16 residues. Trimming removed 5 bases from V and 1 base from J; junction bases left unmatched: 9. The germline gives CDR1 SEHNR, CDR2 FQNEAQ (reference sequence). Here the CDR3 DNA reads TGTGCCAGCAGCCGCGCCAGGGGACAGGGATCCTACGAGCAGTACTTC. It codes for CASSRARGQGSYEQYF.

Points on this clone: Within the sample, other DNA sequences also encode this same CDR3. V gene TRBV18 combines with J gene TRBJ2-3, with D possibly being TRBD2 (5 bases). Per the germline V gene, CDR1 is KGHSH and CDR2 is LQKENI. This CDR3 contains 14 residues. With 2 bases removed from V and 0 bases from J, the gap between germline ends came to 6 bases. The CDR3 nucleotides read TGTGCCAGCTCACCAGCGGGTAGCACAGATACGCAGTATTTT. Its protein is CASSPAGSTDTQYF.

The V call is TRBV5-1, the J call TRBJ2-7; perhaps TRBD2 as D (6 bases). V lost 0 bases, J lost 4 bases, and 20 bases lay in between. In germline, CDR1 is SGHRS, CDR2 YFSETQ. The CDR3 has 17 residues. The CDR3 coding sequence is TGCGCCAGCAGCTTGGGGCCGGCGGGGCAGCAGCGGTACGAGCAGTACTTC. This sequence encodes CASSLGPAGQQRYEQYF.

The V gene is TRBV6-1, the J gene TRBJ1-2, with 7 nucleotides matching TRBD1. Germline trimming cut 4 bases from V and 3 bases from J; bases unmatched to any gene: 8. The CDR3 loop spans 15 amino acids. Germline CDR1 MNHNS, CDR2 SASEGT. The CDR3 bases are TGTGCCAGCAGTGCCCGGGACAGTTCCTACTATGGCTACACCTTC. Encoded protein: CASSARDSSYYGYTF.

This clone was detected once. V is TRBV21-1 and J is TRBJ1-5. TRBV21-1 is deemed a pseudogene. The CDR3 spans 22 residues. This CDR3 is CASSKNGCLYWTRVYSNQPQHF. The DNA for the CDR3 is TGTGCCAGCAGCAAAAATGGCTGTCTTTATTGGACTCGGGTTTATAGCAATCAGCCCCAGCATTTT.

The chain recombines TRBV7-9 with TRBJ2-5; TRBD1 agrees at 10 bases. CDR3 length: 16 amino acids. V dropped 5 bases and J dropped 3; count of bases not matched to a gene: 9. Looked up from germline, CDR1 is SEHNR and CDR2 is FQNEAQ (reference sequence). The DNA of the CDR3 is TGTGCCAGCAGCCCCCGGACAGGGGGATGGGAAGAGACCCAGTACTTC. Translating it yields CASSPRTGGWEETQYF.

V gene TRBV5-4 combines with J gene TRBJ1-2; weak D call: TRBD1 (5 bases). Trimming stripped 5 bases from V and 4 bases from J, with 12 bases between. The germline V gene has CDR1 SGHNT and CDR2 YYREEE (reference sequence). The CDR3 contains 13 residues. CDR3 sequence (DNA): TGTGCCAGCAGTAGTGACAGCATCTATGGCTACACCTTC. Amino acids: CASSSDSIYGYTF.

V is TRBV4-1 and J is TRBJ2-1; a possible D gene is TRBD2 (6 bases). Germline V gene data show CDR1 as MGHRA and CDR2 as YSYEKL. CDR3 length: 15 amino acids. The V end lost 6 bases, the J end lost 9 bases, and 21 bases lay between the germline ends. In DNA form, the CDR3 reads TGCGCCAGCAGGCCCGCACCCCTTTTGGGGGGTGAGCAGTTCTTC. Its translation: CASRPAPLLGGEQFF.

This chain connects TRBV6-1 to TRBJ2-2, with 9 bases identical to TRBD2. The CDR3 runs to 16 residues. Germline V gene sequence: CDR1 MNHNS, CDR2 SASEGT. Germline trimming cut 2 bases from V and 3 bases from J; bases unmatched to any gene: 4. The CDR3 region has the DNA TGTGCCAGCAGTGAACTTAGCGGGAGCCACACCGGGGAGCTGTTTTTT. Translation: CASSELSGSHTGELFF.

The chain employs TRBV6-5 and TRBJ2-7; D remains unclear. V was clipped by 3 bases and J by 1 base, with 7 bases between them. Looked up from germline, CDR1 is MNHEY and CDR2 is SVGAGI. This CDR3 has 13 amino acids. This chain's CDR3 is CASSYLGSYEQYF. The CDR3 coding sequence is TGTGCCAGCAGTTATCTTGGTTCCTACGAGCAGTACTTC.

The genes are TRBV18 and TRBJ2-3; D not certain. From germline, CDR1 is KGHSH and CDR2 LQKENI. This CDR3 has 14 residues. V was cut by 3 bases and J by 2 bases, with 9 bases left in between. As DNA, the CDR3 is TGTGCCAGCTCACCTATGGTAGCCACAGATACGCAGTATTTT. This translates into CASSPMVATDTQYF.

This clone was seen a few times. The chain combines TRBV30 with TRBJ1-5; the D gene is possibly TRBD1 (5 bases). V was pared by 0 bases and J by 2 bases, with 11 bases between. CDR3 length equals 15 residues. Per the germline V gene, CDR1 is GTSNPN and CDR2 is SVGIG (reference sequence). CDR3 loop: CAWSVRGFGNQPQHF. The DNA of the CDR3 is TGTGCCTGGAGTGTACGGGGGTTTGGCAATCAGCCCCAGCATTTT.